The sequence of this T cell receptor (beta chain) was determined in a study of technical replicates of blood from several donors. This clone is a singleton in its sample. Produced via immunoSEQ multiplex PCR; TCRdb's table is partial and in-frame only. This table holds approximately 80,000 clones, about nine tenths found once. CDR1 is LNHDA, CDR2 SQIVND, per germline (reference sequence). CDR3 size: 15 residues. V lost 5 bases and J lost 5, with 16 bases in between. The sample comprised T cells isolated from PBMCs. This sequence originates from a human donor in good health. The chain is built from TRBV19 and TRBJ1-5, with D unresolved. The CDR3 reads CASSSTERGHQPQHF. DNA for the CDR3: TGTGCCAGTAGTTCAACGGAGCGGGGTCATCAGCCCCAGCATTTT.